Below are 12 T cell receptor beta chains sequenced from a single sample in a study of blood T cell repertoires in COVID-19. The table came from immunoSEQ multiplex PCR; TCRdb's copy has only in-frame clones and leaves some out. The sample holds fewer than 350,000 clones, roughly 80% seen once. Material: peripheral blood. These receptors were collected from a woman in her forties or fifties with active or convalescent COVID-19.

This clone was recorded a few times. This rearrangement joins TRBV30 to TRBJ1-2; the match to TRBD1 covers 8 bases. Unmatched junction bases numbered 11, after V lost 1 base and J lost 4 bases. Germline loops: CDR1 GTSNPN, CDR2 SVGIG (reference sequence). The CDR3 is 16 residues long. This chain's CDR3 is CAWSEAGGGFFYGYTF. CDR3 coding DNA: TGTGCCTGGAGTGAGGCAGGGGGCGGTTTCTTCTATGGCTACACCTTC.

V usage is TRBV2 and J usage is TRBJ2-7, with 8 positions matching TRBD2. This CDR3 is built from 14 residues. V lost 4 bases to trimming and J lost 5 bases; unmatched junction nucleotides: 7. In germline, CDR1 is SNHLY, CDR2 FYNNEI. CDR3 DNA sequence: TGTGCCAGCAGTGGGGCCGAGCGGGAGCACGAGCAGTACTTC. This gives the protein CASSGAEREHEQYF.

The chain couples TRBV11-2 to TRBJ2-1; D possibly corresponds to TRBD2 (6 bases). V lost 6 bases, J lost 6 bases, and 18 bases lay in between. The length of the CDR3 is 15 residues. The germline V gene encodes CDR1 SGHAT and CDR2 FQNNGV. The DNA of the CDR3 is TGTGCCAGCAGACCCGGGACTGGCCAGGGCAATGAGCAGTTCTTC. This codes for CASRPGTGQGNEQFF.

This rearrangement joins TRBV2 to TRBJ2-1, with a possible D match to TRBD2 (6 bases). Germline V gene sequence: CDR1 SNHLY, CDR2 FYNNEI. The V end lost 2 bases, the J end lost 11 bases, and 16 bases lay between the germline ends. This CDR3 comprises 14 residues. The CDR3 sequence is CASSERPGVGKQFF. In DNA, the CDR3 is TGTGCCAGCAGTGAACGCCCGGGGGTAGGTAAGCAGTTCTTC.

V and J are TRBV11-1 and TRBJ2-2; TRBD1 matches 7 bases. In germline, CDR1 is SGHAT, CDR2 FQDESV (reference sequence). CDR3 length: 16 residues. The V gene end was trimmed by 3 bases and the J gene end by 2 bases; junction bases not matched to a gene: 6. The CDR3 DNA reads TGTGCCAGCAGCTTGCCGGGGACAGTCAACACCGGGGAGCTGTTTTTT. This codes for CASSLPGTVNTGELFF.

The chain combines TRBV15 with TRBJ1-6, with a tentative D call TRBD1 (6 bases). Germline V gives CDR1 LNHNV, CDR2 YYDKDF (reference sequence). V lost 0 bases and J lost 7, with 13 bases in between. CDR3 size: 16 residues. CDR3 nucleotides: TGTGCCACCAGCAGAGATCGGAGCAGGGGAAATTCACCCCTCCACTTT. This encodes CATSRDRSRGNSPLHF. The variable domain in full, completed from reference TRBV15 and TRBJ1-6, reads DAMVIQNPRYQVTQFGKPVTLSCSQTLNHNVMYWYQQKSSQAPKLLFHYYDKDFNNEADTPDNFQSRRPNTSFCFLDIRSPGLGDTAMYLCATSRDRSRGNSPLHFGNGTRLTVT.

The chain links TRBV11-1 to TRBJ1-2, with a tentative D call TRBD1 (5 bases). Germline V CDR1 and CDR2: SGHAT, FQDESV (reference sequence). The CDR3 totals 15 residues. V gave up 5 bases and J gave up 3 bases, with 16 bases separating them. This CDR3 reads CASSPRGRADYGYTF. CDR3 sequence (DNA): TGTGCCAGCAGCCCCAGAGGCAGGGCAGACTATGGCTACACCTTC.

The chain carries TRBV6-8 and TRBJ2-1, with 9 bases fitting TRBD2. After removal of 4 bases from V and 7 bases from J, the junction contained 5 bases not matched to a gene. The CDR3 totals 14 residues. The germline V gene has CDR1 MNHGY and CDR2 SAAAGT. DNA of the CDR3: TGTGCCAGCAGTTGGCGTGCGGGAGGGAATGAGCAGTTCTTC. As protein: CASSWRAGGNEQFF.

This sequence joins TRBV3-1 (or the pseudogene TRBV3-2) and TRBJ2-1; D is ambiguous. The V gene lost 1 base and the J gene lost 8 bases, with 6 bases spanning the gap. The CDR3 runs 12 residues. Germline values: CDR1 LGHDT, CDR2 YNNKEL (reference sequence). The CDR3 DNA follows: TGTGCCAGCAGCCAAGTTGCAGATGAGCAGTTCTTC. Its protein product is CASSQVADEQFF.

V and J are TRBV7-9 and TRBJ1-1; no definite D call. The CDR3 consists of 15 residues. The germline V gene has CDR1 SEHNR and CDR2 FQNEAQ (reference sequence). V dropped 1 base and J dropped 2 bases, with 11 bases sitting between them. Here the CDR3 DNA reads TGTGCCAGCAGCTTAGTTGGCGGAATTAACACTGAAGCTTTCTTT. Its translation: CASSLVGGINTEAFF.

The V gene is TRBV11-1, the J gene TRBJ2-3; D might be TRBD1 (5 bases). Germline V CDR1 and CDR2: SGHAT, FQDESV (reference sequence). The length of the CDR3 is 14 residues. V shed 3 bases and J shed 2 bases, with 9 bases lying between them. The CDR3 region is CASSLDTYTDTQYF. The CDR3 DNA follows: TGTGCCAGCAGCTTGGACACATACACAGATACGCAGTATTTT.

This clone is a singleton in its sample. This chain joins TRBV5-1 and TRBJ2-1, with D possibly matching TRBD2 (5 bases). Trimming removed 5 bases from V and 0 bases from J, with 9 bases in between. This CDR3 contains 14 residues. In germline, CDR1 is SGHRS, CDR2 YFSETQ. The CDR3 here is CASRITSSYNEQFF. The DNA of the CDR3 is TGCGCCAGCAGGATTACTAGCTCCTACAATGAGCAGTTCTTC.